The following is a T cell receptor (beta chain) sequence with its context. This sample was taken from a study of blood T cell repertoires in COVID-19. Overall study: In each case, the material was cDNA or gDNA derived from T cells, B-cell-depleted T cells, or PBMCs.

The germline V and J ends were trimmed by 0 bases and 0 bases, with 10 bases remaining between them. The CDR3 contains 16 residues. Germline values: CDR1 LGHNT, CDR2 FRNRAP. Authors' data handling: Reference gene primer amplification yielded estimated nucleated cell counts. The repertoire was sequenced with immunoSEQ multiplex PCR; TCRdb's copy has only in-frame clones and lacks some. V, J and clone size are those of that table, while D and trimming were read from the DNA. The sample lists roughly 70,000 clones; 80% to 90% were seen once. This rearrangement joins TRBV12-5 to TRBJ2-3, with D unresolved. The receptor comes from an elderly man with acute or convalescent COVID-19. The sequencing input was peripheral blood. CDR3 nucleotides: TGTGCTAGTGGTTTGGTACTTCAACCTAGCACAGATACGCAGTATTTT. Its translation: CASGLVLQPSTDTQYF.